Listed below are T cell receptor beta chains from one sample, sequenced in a study of T cell responses to AZD1222 COVID-19 vaccine. The repertoire was sequenced with immunoSEQ multiplex PCR; TCRdb's copy has only in-frame clones and lacks some. The sample contains around 99,000 clones, 87% of which appear only once. Source: peripheral blood, taken 28 days after the second AZD1222 dose. All receptors derive from an adult who received the AZD1222 COVID-19 vaccine. CDR3s include the opening cysteine and the closing phenylalanine or tryptophan. Each record gives: V gene, J gene, clone size, D gene, CDR3 protein, CDR3 DNA. D genes are given only for firm matches. Clone size is given for some rows only: seen once, a few or many times, or a class if the clone is expanded.

v_call: TRBV24-1; j_call: TRBJ1-2; clone_size: few; d_call: TRBD1; cdr3_aa: CATSDRDRTNYGYTF; cdr3_nt: TGTGCCACCAGTGACCGGGACAGGACTAACTATGGCTACACCTTC
v_call: TRBV12-3/TRBV12-4; j_call: TRBJ2-2; clone_size: NA; d_call: TRBD1; cdr3_aa: CANRGSNTGELFF; cdr3_nt: TGTGCCAACAGGGGCTCCAACACCGGGGAGCTGTTTTTT
v_call: TRBV9; j_call: TRBJ1-6; clone_size: NA; d_call: TRBD1; cdr3_aa: CASSLGEGAPNNSPLHF; cdr3_nt: TGTGCCAGCAGCCTAGGAGAGGGGGCCCCGAATAATTCACCCCTCCACTTT
v_call: TRBV19; j_call: TRBJ1-1; clone_size: NA; d_call: NA; cdr3_aa: CASIRGTEAFF; cdr3_nt: TGTGCCAGCATACGTGGCACTGAAGCTTTCTTT
v_call: TRBV5-6; j_call: TRBJ1-2; clone_size: NA; d_call: TRBD1; cdr3_aa: CASSLGDRVLGYTF; cdr3_nt: TGTGCCAGCAGCTTGGGCGACAGGGTTTTGGGCTACACCTTC
v_call: TRBV5-1; j_call: TRBJ2-1; clone_size: NA; d_call: NA; cdr3_aa: CASSFPGGDEQFF; cdr3_nt: TGCGCCAGCAGCTTCCCAGGGGGGGATGAGCAGTTCTTC
v_call: TRBV27; j_call: TRBJ2-7; clone_size: NA; d_call: NA; cdr3_aa: CASSQASDGYEQYF; cdr3_nt: TGTGCCAGCAGTCAGGCCTCCGACGGATACGAGCAGTACTTC
v_call: TRBV2; j_call: TRBJ2-2; clone_size: NA; d_call: NA; cdr3_aa: CANSGRLNTGELFF; cdr3_nt: TGTGCCAACTCCGGAAGGCTAAACACCGGGGAGCTGTTTTTT
v_call: TRBV10-3; j_call: TRBJ2-7; clone_size: NA; d_call: NA; cdr3_aa: CAISVGRTLSSYEQYF; cdr3_nt: TGTGCCATCAGTGTAGGCCGGACCTTAAGCTCCTACGAGCAGTACTTC
v_call: TRBV28; j_call: TRBJ1-2; clone_size: once; d_call: TRBD1; cdr3_aa: CASSPPGDRGQGYTF; cdr3_nt: TGTGCCAGCAGCCCACCGGGGGACAGGGGGCAGGGCTACACCTTC
v_call: TRBV28; j_call: TRBJ1-5; clone_size: NA; d_call: NA; cdr3_aa: CASSGPSLPQHF; cdr3_nt: TGTGCCAGCAGTGGCCCGAGTTTGCCCCAGCATTTT
v_call: TRBV5-1; j_call: TRBJ1-1; clone_size: NA; d_call: NA; cdr3_aa: CASSLQGDTEAFF; cdr3_nt: TGCGCCAGCAGCCTACAAGGGGACACTGAAGCTTTCTTT
v_call: TRBV27; j_call: TRBJ2-1; clone_size: NA; d_call: TRBD2; cdr3_aa: CASRYGTSGGLNEQFF; cdr3_nt: TGTGCCAGCAGATACGGGACTAGCGGGGGGCTGAATGAGCAGTTCTTC
v_call: TRBV29-1; j_call: TRBJ1-2; clone_size: NA; d_call: NA; cdr3_aa: CSVEDLNRNYGYTF; cdr3_nt: TGCAGCGTTGAAGATCTTAACAGGAACTATGGCTACACCTTC
v_call: TRBV5-8; j_call: TRBJ2-1; clone_size: once; d_call: NA; cdr3_aa: CAAKDRGRTYNEQFF; cdr3_nt: TGTGCCGCGAAAGACCGGGGGAGAACCTACAATGAGCAGTTCTTC
v_call: TRBV28; j_call: TRBJ1-2; clone_size: NA; d_call: NA; cdr3_aa: CASGRDHGYTF; cdr3_nt: TGTGCCAGCGGGAGGGACCATGGCTACACCTTC
v_call: TRBV7-8; j_call: TRBJ2-2; clone_size: NA; d_call: TRBD2; cdr3_aa: CASSPPLAGGPNTGELFF; cdr3_nt: TGTGCCAGCAGCCCCCCGCTAGCGGGGGGCCCCAACACCGGGGAGCTGTTTTTT
v_call: TRBV7-2; j_call: TRBJ1-1; clone_size: NA; d_call: NA; cdr3_aa: CASSRLGGTEAFF; cdr3_nt: TGTGCCAGCAGCCGCTTGGGAGGCACTGAAGCTTTCTTT
v_call: TRBV18; j_call: TRBJ2-6; clone_size: NA; d_call: NA; cdr3_aa: CASSPPLSVGANVLTF; cdr3_nt: TGTGCCAGCTCACCACCCCTCTCCGTTGGGGCCAACGTCCTGACTTTC
v_call: TRBV6-2/TRBV6-3; j_call: TRBJ2-1; clone_size: once; d_call: TRBD2; cdr3_aa: CASSYSGGGLIDEQFF; cdr3_nt: TGTGCCAGCAGTTACTCTGGCGGGGGTCTCATCGATGAGCAGTTCTTC
v_call: TRBV7-3; j_call: TRBJ1-1; clone_size: NA; d_call: NA; cdr3_aa: CASSLFERTEAFF; cdr3_nt: TGTGCCAGCAGCTTATTCGAGAGGACTGAAGCTTTCTTT